The source of this TCR beta chain is a study of blood T cells in healthy people across ages. Study-wide findings and caveats: Roughly linear declines in TCR beta diversity per million T cells occurred with age.

Using a J-beta primer mix together with a sample-barcoded 5' primer, a second PCR was run for about 6 to 12 cycles. MiXCR, run by TCRdb on the 5' RACE reads, gives a single entry per CDR3 protein. This table holds more than 650,000 distinct CDR3 sequences, about 55% found once. Concerning this clonotype: Its antigen is currently unknown.

This CDR3 has 14 amino acids. The V segment lost 1 base and the J segment 10 bases; nucleotides outside the gene matches: 9. Germline V gene lookup returns CDR1 MGHDK and CDR2 SYGVNS. Sequencing was performed on blood. This receptor was identified in a man older than 75 in good health. The chain carries TRBV25-1 and TRBJ1-1; TRBD1 matches 7 bases. CDR3 sequence reads: CASSESRQGEVAFF. In DNA form, the CDR3 reads TGTGCCAGCAGTGAATCTAGACAGGGTGAGGTAGCTTTCTTT.